This TCR beta chain was identified in a study of T cells after yellow fever vaccination (dated by TCRdb to the late 2010s). Regarding the research as a whole: The SMART-Seq v4 Ultra Low Input RNA kit was used to prepare libraries from fractions with low cell numbers. To track T-cell clones before and after primary and booster YFV17D yellow fever vaccination, bulk TCR alpha and beta repertoires were sequenced longitudinally. Two healthy male donors, one aged 18 to 30 and one aged 30 to 39 years, made up the cohort. Blood was drawn at multiple timepoints before and after primary and secondary immunization, with bulk PBMC replicates and cell subsets isolated. Summary of the overall study and its limitations: A small fraction of clonotypes showed up in both the CD4 and CD8 compartments, probably as a result of convergent recombination. Computational filtering was required because FACS-sorted repertoires could contain abundant contaminating clonotypes from the bulk population. After the booster, most of the clones that had expanded following primary vaccination were detected again (almost 98% of CD4 and 88% of CD8), which suggests that memory was broadly maintained. The secondary T-cell response was found to be weaker but faster than the primary response, with a peak reached on day 5 rather than on day 15. Because only a couple of donors were included in the study, the extent to which the findings can be generalized is limited.

The sample's treatment or condition label is to be understood as: live attenuated yellow fever vaccine strain. At every blood-draw timepoint, two biological replicates of bulk PBMCs were collected. A standard Ficoll-Paque protocol was used to isolate PBMCs from peripheral blood. RNA was extracted with TriZol from bulk PBMCs, CD4 and CD8 fractions, and dextramer-positive and dextramer-negative fractions. TCR cDNA was synthesized by 5'RACE template switching, which introduced a universal primer site and unique molecular identifiers. Priming for cDNA synthesis came from both the TCR alpha and TCR beta constant segments. Two PCR steps were used to amplify libraries, with sample barcodes and sequencing adapters being added in the second step. Libraries were sequenced on Illumina HiSeq 2500 (2x100 bp) or NovaSeq (2x150 bp). The study's processing was this. Reads were demultiplexed and collapsed into UMI consensus sequences with MIGEC, and V(D)J alignment was performed with MiXCR. Using edgeR on replicate PBMC samples, clonotypes were called vaccine-responding if FDR was below 0.01 and the log2 fold change was above 5 up to day 15. Each bulk clonotype received a CD4 or CD8 identity based on whether the sequenced CD4 or CD8 repertoire contained that clonotype at higher abundance. Using fastp at Q25 and MiXCR, TCRdb reprocessed the public reads and kept productive beta chains. Duplicate CDR3 protein sequences are folded into a single record with the most common DNA and genes. TCRdb, not the original authors, processed these V and J calls. Within this sample are approximately 610,000 distinct CDR3 sequences, with about 15% of them counted one time only. The biggest ten clones account for 17% of the sample.

This clonotype was recorded a few times. It has no known antigen specificity. Base quality data are lacking; no much larger clone is found one base away. The starting material was PBMCs, obtained about 5 days after the first yellow fever vaccination. The receptor was derived from a man younger than 35 who received the YFV17D yellow fever vaccine.

Read as DNA, the sequence is TGTGCCAGCAGCTTAAGGAACCCCGTGAACACTGAAGCTTTCTTT. It translates as CASSLRNPVNTEAFF. The rearrangement joined TRBV5-5 to TRBJ1-1, with the D gene uncertain. From cysteine to phenylalanine, the CDR3 is 15 amino acids long. This entry keeps only the CDR3 DNA: 45 bases, framed from base 1. The germline V gene (reference sequence) sets CDR1 to SGHKS and CDR2 to YYEKEE. V loses 2 bases, J loses 0 bases, and the germline ends lie 11 bases apart.